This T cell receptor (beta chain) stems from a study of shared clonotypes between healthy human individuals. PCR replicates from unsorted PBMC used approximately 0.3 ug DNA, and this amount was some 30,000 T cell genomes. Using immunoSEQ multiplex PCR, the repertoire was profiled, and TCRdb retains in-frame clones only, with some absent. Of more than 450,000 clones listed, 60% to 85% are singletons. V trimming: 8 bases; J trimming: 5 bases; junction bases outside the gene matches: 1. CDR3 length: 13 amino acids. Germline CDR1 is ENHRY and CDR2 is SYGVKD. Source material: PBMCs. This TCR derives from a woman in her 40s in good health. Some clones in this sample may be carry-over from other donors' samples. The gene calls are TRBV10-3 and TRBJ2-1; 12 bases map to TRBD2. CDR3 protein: CAIASGRDNEQFF. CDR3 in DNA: TGTGCCATCGCTAGCGGGAGGGACAATGAGCAGTTCTTC.